One and the same sample provided the 25 T cell receptor beta chains below, sequenced in a study of human T cells and chemical hapten exposure. Noted time point: patch test 1, 2 weeks after DPC sensitization. Treatment defined: therapeutic diphenylcyclopropenone sensitization with weekly scalp DPC. One entry per CDR3 protein, called by TCRdb with MiXCR from the RACE reads. The sample consists of roughly 380,000 distinct CDR3 sequences, 4.8% of them appearing once. The source was whole blood, collected in connection with sensitization to the hapten diphenylcyclopropenone (DPC). All receptors come from a woman in her forties or fifties with alopecia areata. Some clones in this sample may be carry-over from other donors' samples.

There are many counts of this clonotype. CDR3 in amino acids: CASRGGRSSGNTIYF. In DNA, the CDR3 is TGTGCCAGCAGGGGAGGCCGGAGCTCTGGAAACACCATATATTTT. The rearrangement uses TRBV12-3 or TRBV12-4 and TRBJ1-3; no firm D call. This CDR3 spans 15 amino acids. V lost 6 bases to trimming and J lost 0 bases, with 12 bases between them.

The table lists this clonotype with many counts. The genes are TRBV12-3 or TRBV12-4 and TRBJ2-4; D call uncertain. CDR3 length: 14 residues. V dropped 5 bases and J dropped 7 bases, with 15 bases sitting between them. The CDR3 nucleotides are TGTGCCAGCAGTCATAGTGGAAGCAAGAACATTCAGTACTTC. Its translation is CASSHSGSKNIQYF.

The table lists this clonotype with many counts. This chain uses TRBV27 with TRBJ2-7; D gene uncertain. Trimming took 9 bases from V and 3 from J, leaving 9 bases between them. This CDR3 spans 11 amino acids. Germline lookup yields CDR1 MNHEY and CDR2 SMNVEV (reference sequence). CDR3: CASGRIYEQYF. Written as DNA, the CDR3 is TGTGCCAGTGGCAGGATCTACGAGCAGTACTTC.

The rearrangement joins TRBV2 to TRBJ2-7, with D tentatively TRBD2 (5 bases). CDR1 and CDR2 from the germline V gene are SNHLY and FYNNEI. This CDR3 is built from 15 residues. Trimming shortened V by 5 bases and J by 2 bases, and 16 bases separated the two germline ends. CDR3 in amino acids: CASSPDYGQTYEQYF. The CDR3 coding sequence is TGTGCCAGCAGTCCTGACTATGGGCAAACCTACGAGCAGTACTTC.

The chain joins TRBV27 to TRBJ2-1, with a possible D match to TRBD2 (7 bases). The CDR3 totals 16 residues. V was shortened by 0 bases and J by 2 bases, with 11 bases between the two germline ends. Germline V gene sequence: CDR1 MNHEY, CDR2 SMNVEV (reference sequence). The CDR3 here is CASSLSRRGPYNEQFF. CDR3 nucleotide sequence: TGTGCCAGCAGTTTATCGAGGCGGGGGCCCTACAATGAGCAGTTCTTC.

This clonotype was detected ten times or more. V usage is TRBV19 and J usage is TRBJ2-1; 9 bases are shared with TRBD2. The CDR3 length is 16 residues. CDR1 and CDR2 from the germline V gene are LNHDA and SQIVND (reference sequence). Trimming took 1 base from V and 8 from J; bases not matched to a gene: 9. CDR3 region: CASSIGALAGRDEQFF. DNA of the CDR3: TGTGCCAGTAGTATAGGTGCCCTAGCGGGACGGGATGAGCAGTTCTTC.

This chain connects TRBV4-1 to TRBJ1-1; D is possibly TRBD1 (5 bases). V lost 0 bases and J lost 4, with 12 bases in between. CDR3 length equals 15 residues. The germline CDR1 and CDR2 sequences are MGHRA and YSYEKL. Written as DNA, the CDR3 is TGCGCCAGCAGCCAAGAGCCAGGGTGGATCACTGAAGCTTTCTTT. This gives the protein CASSQEPGWITEAFF.

This clonotype was observed many times. The rearrangement links TRBV7-8 to TRBJ1-5; D gene uncertain. From germline, CDR1 is SGHVS and CDR2 FQNEAQ. V was cut by 8 bases and J by 0 bases, with 11 bases left in between. CDR3 size: 14 residues. The CDR3 sequence is CASRDTYSNQPQHF. The CDR3 DNA follows: TGTGCCAGCCGTGACACCTATAGCAATCAGCCCCAGCATTTT. Drawing the rest from reference TRBV7-8 and TRBJ1-5, the complete variable domain is GAGVSQSPRYKVAKRGQDVALRCDPISGHVSLFWYQQALGQGPEFLTYFQNEAQLDKSGLPSDRFFAERPEGSVSTLKIQRTQQEDSAVYLCASRDTYSNQPQHFGDGTRLSIL.

This clonotype has ten or more counts. This chain joins TRBV6-1 and TRBJ1-5; D call uncertain. The germline V gene encodes CDR1 MNHNS and CDR2 SASEGT. This CDR3 is 16 amino acids long. Trimming took off 7 bases at V and 0 bases at J, with 16 bases between the two ends. Here the CDR3 reads CASTKVAKNSNQPQHF. In DNA form, the CDR3 reads TGTGCCAGCACCAAAGTGGCAAAGAATAGCAATCAGCCCCAGCATTTT.

In this sample, this clonotype turned up many times. V and J are TRBV7-8 and TRBJ2-2; TRBD2 aligns across 13 bases. The trim removed 6 bases at V and 7 bases at J, leaving 14 bases unmatched. Germline V gene data show CDR1 as SGHVS and CDR2 as FQNEAQ. The CDR3 sequence is 18 residues long. This chain's CDR3 is CASSPGLAGELLNGELFF. For the CDR3, the DNA is TGTGCCAGCAGTCCCGGACTAGCGGGAGAACTCCTCAACGGGGAGCTGTTTTTT.

The chain employs TRBV28 and TRBJ1-5; unclear D gene. Germline V gives CDR1 MDHEN, CDR2 SYDVKM. The CDR3 is 13 amino acids. V was shortened by 2 bases and J by 7 bases, with 9 bases between the two germline ends. The CDR3 loop is CASSLETTQPQHF. CDR3 sequence (DNA): TGTGCCAGCAGTTTAGAGACGACACAGCCCCAGCATTTT.

This clonotype was seen only a few times. The chain employs TRBV29-1 and TRBJ2-2; D gene unclear. The ends were cut back, 1 base at V and 4 bases at J, with 10 bases in the middle. CDR1 and CDR2 (germline): SQVTM, ANQGSEA. The length of the CDR3 is 14 residues. CDR3 sequence: CSVEAMGFTGELFF. The CDR3 DNA is TGCAGCGTTGAAGCGATGGGGTTCACCGGGGAGCTGTTTTTT.

This clonotype was seen only a few times. In DNA form, the CDR3 reads TGTGCCAGCCGACCGGCGGTGAGCTACGAGCAGTACTTC. Its protein is CASRPAVSYEQYF. J is TRBJ2-7 and V is TRBV13, with D hard to call. Looked up from germline, CDR1 is PRHDT and CDR2 is FYEKMQ (reference sequence). The CDR3 is 13 residues long. V lost 8 bases and J 3 bases, leaving 14 bases between the germline ends. Looking up the rest from reference TRBV13 and TRBJ2-7 gives the full variable domain: AAGVIQSPRHLIKEKRETATLKCYPIPRHDTVYWYQQGPGQDPQFLISFYEKMQSDKGSIPDRFSAQQFSDYHSELNMSSLELGDSALYFCASRPAVSYEQYFGPGTRLTVT.

This clonotype was counted at least ten times. The V gene is TRBV29-1, the J gene TRBJ2-5; possible D gene TRBD1, 5 bases. CDR1 and CDR2 (germline): SQVTM, ANQGSEA. V lost 4 bases and J lost 1, with 13 bases in between. The length of the CDR3 is 14 residues. In DNA form, the CDR3 reads TGCAGCGTTGGATGGTCAGGGCCCCAAGAGACCCAGTACTTC. Translating gives CSVGWSGPQETQYF.

This clonotype appeared a few times. Here the CDR3 reads CASSKSQESLNSPLHF. The DNA for the CDR3 is TGCGCCAGCAGCAAATCCCAGGAGTCGCTGAATTCACCCCTCCACTTT. The V call is TRBV4-3, the J call TRBJ1-6; no clear D. V was shortened by 5 bases and J by 7 bases, with 18 bases between the two germline ends. CDR1 is LGHNA and CDR2 is YSLEER in the germline V gene. This CDR3 is 16 amino acids long.

The CDR3 spells CASSQWLGFANEKLFF. In nucleotides, the CDR3 is TGCGCCAGCAGCCAATGGCTCGGATTCGCTAATGAAAAACTGTTTTTT. The chain employs TRBV4-3 and TRBJ1-4, with no clear D. V lost 2 bases, J lost 3 bases, and 13 bases lay in between. In germline, CDR1 is LGHNA, CDR2 YSLEER. The CDR3 extends over 16 amino acids.

V and J are TRBV19 and TRBJ2-1; D gene ambiguous. Germline V CDR1 and CDR2: LNHDA, SQIVND (reference sequence). The CDR3 contains 13 residues. V was cut by 3 bases and J by 5 bases, with 8 bases left in between. The CDR3 DNA follows: TGTGCCAGTAGTATCGACACCCACAATGAGCAGTTCTTC. Translated: CASSIDTHNEQFF.

This clonotype was counted many times. The V call is TRBV28, the J call TRBJ2-1; either TRBD1 or TRBD2 may fit D (6 bases each). The CDR3 spans 12 residues. Germline assignment: CDR1 MDHEN and CDR2 SYDVKM. With 4 bases removed from V and 8 bases from J, the gap between germline ends came to 9 bases. The CDR3 here is CASSYGGDEQFF. The CDR3 region has the DNA TGTGCCAGCAGTTACGGGGGCGATGAGCAGTTCTTC.

Many counts were recorded for this clonotype. CDR3 amino acids: CAWSPLANTGELFF. The CDR3 bases are TGTGCCTGGAGCCCACTAGCGAACACCGGGGAGCTGTTTTTT. The chain employs TRBV30 and TRBJ2-2, with D perhaps matching TRBD2 (5 bases). CDR1 GTSNPN and CDR2 SVGIG come from the germline V gene (reference sequence). The V end lost 3 bases, the J end lost 0 bases, and 8 bases lay between the germline ends. The CDR3 totals 14 residues.

The sample holds many counts of this clonotype. V and J are TRBV7-9 and TRBJ2-1; 9 bases align to TRBD2. Per the germline V gene, CDR1 is SEHNR and CDR2 is FQNEAQ (reference sequence). The CDR3 totals 17 residues. V lost 4 bases and J lost 7; bases outside the gene matches: 14. The CDR3: CASSSQILAGEGNEQFF. The CDR3 DNA follows: TGTGCCAGCAGCTCCCAGATCTTAGCGGGAGAGGGAAATGAGCAGTTCTTC. The full variable domain, its missing parts supplied by reference TRBV7-9 and TRBJ2-1, is DTGVSQNPRHKITKRGQNVTFRCDPISEHNRLYWYRQTLGQGPEFLTYFQNEAQLEKSRLLSDRFSAERPKGSFSTLEIQRTEQGDSAMYLCASSSQILAGEGNEQFFGPGTRLTVL.

Many counts were recorded for this clonotype. One end of the junction varies from germline; a read error may be responsible. V usage is TRBV7-9 and J usage is TRBJ2-7, with TRBD1 matching over 8 bases. From germline, CDR1 is SEHNR and CDR2 FQNEAQ (reference sequence). There are 14 residues in the CDR3. This CDR3 is CASSLDRDSDEQYF. Here the CDR3 DNA reads TGTGCCAGCAGCCTGGACAGGGACTCCGACGAGCAGTACTTC.

This clonotype was observed many times. This chain uses TRBV27 with TRBJ2-7; the match to TRBD2 covers 9 bases. The CDR3 is 15 residues long. From germline, CDR1 is MNHEY and CDR2 SMNVEV (reference sequence). J gave up 2 bases and V 5 bases, and 7 bases lay outside the gene matches. CDR3 region: CASSLEGGGAYEQYF. The CDR3, as DNA: TGTGCCAGCAGTCTCGAAGGCGGGGGGGCCTACGAGCAGTACTTC.

In this sample, this clonotype turned up many times. This chain links TRBV4-3 with TRBJ2-1, with no clear D. Trimming removed 3 bases at V and 4 bases at J, with 4 bases between. In germline, CDR1 is LGHNA, CDR2 YSLEER. The CDR3 length is 12 residues. DNA for the CDR3: TGCGCCAGCAGCCACTGGTACAATGAGCAGTTCTTC. Translation: CASSHWYNEQFF.

This clonotype was recorded at least ten times. The DNA for the CDR3 is TGTGCCAGCCGGGGGGCCGTTGGCAATCAGCCCCAGCATTTT. Its protein is CASRGAVGNQPQHF. V gene TRBV28 combines with J gene TRBJ1-5; the D gene is possibly TRBD1 (6 bases). V gave up 8 bases and J gave up 2 bases, with 13 bases separating them. Germline V gene data show CDR1 as MDHEN and CDR2 as SYDVKM. The CDR3 has 14 residues.

This clonotype came up many times. The V call is TRBV7-2, the J call TRBJ1-3, with D hard to call. The length of the CDR3 is 16 residues. The V end was cut by 2 bases, the J end by 0 bases, with 11 bases between. Germline CDR1 is SGHTA and CDR2 is FQGNSA. The CDR3 sequence: CASSLFKGSSGNTIYF. In DNA form, the CDR3 reads TGTGCCAGCAGCTTATTCAAAGGCAGCTCTGGAAACACCATATATTTT.